The 19 T cell receptor beta chains given below trace back to one sample, sequenced in a study of T cells in Graves' hyperthyroidism and ophthalmopathy. Amplified TCR beta CDR3 regions derived from RNA transcripts. The primer set for the first-round RT-PCR of the TCR CDR3 was HTBI. TCRdb itself ran the multiplex PCR reads through MiXCR, one entry per CDR3 protein. The top ten clones hold approximately 16% of a sample with fewer than 700,000 distinct CDR3 sequences, over 15% of them seen once. Sequenced: blood. These receptors originate from a woman aged 18-29 years with Graves' ophthalmopathy.

This clonotype was observed a handful of times. V gene TRBV7-9 combines with J gene TRBJ2-3; D is ambiguous. Germline lookup yields CDR1 SEHNR and CDR2 FQNEAQ (reference sequence). The V and J ends lost 3 bases and 1 base respectively, with 5 bases between them. The CDR3 has 13 residues. CDR3 DNA sequence: TGTGCCAGCAGCTTCTGGGGCACAGATACGCAGTATTTT. It yields the protein CASSFWGTDTQYF.

This clonotype was observed at least ten times. The chain has TRBV11-3 and TRBJ2-1; D possibly corresponds to TRBD1 (6 bases). Trimming left V 1 base short and J 6 bases short, with 19 bases between. Germline V lookup: CDR1 SGHNT, CDR2 YENEEA. The CDR3 runs to 17 residues. CDR3 DNA: TGTGCCAGCAGCTTAGGTGTTTTGACAGGAGTTACCAATGAGCAGTTCTTC. Amino acid sequence: CASSLGVLTGVTNEQFF.

There are a few counts of this clonotype. V usage is TRBV5-1 and J usage is TRBJ2-5; no definite D call. The CDR3 totals 13 residues. Between the trimmed V and J ends, which lost 5 bases and 3 bases, there was a span of 11 bases. Per germline, CDR1 SGHRS and CDR2 YFSETQ. The CDR3 DNA is TGCGCCAGCAGACCGGACGTTGAAGAGACCCAGTACTTC. Translated: CASRPDVEETQYF.

This clonotype was detected ten times or more. The rearrangement links TRBV2 to TRBJ2-7, with D possibly being TRBD1 (6 bases). Germline CDR1 is SNHLY and CDR2 is FYNNEI. Trimming pared 8 bases from V and 2 bases from J, leaving 19 bases between. The CDR3 is made up of 15 amino acids. In DNA form, the CDR3 reads TGTGCCAGCCGCCCTGTAGACAGGTTAACCTACGAGCAGTACTTC. Its protein product is CASRPVDRLTYEQYF.

This clonotype came up many times. The CDR3 sequence: CASGGQGVMNTEAFF. In DNA, the CDR3 is TGTGCCAGCGGGGGGCAGGGGGTTATGAACACTGAAGCTTTCTTT. The chain uses TRBV18 and TRBJ1-1; TRBD1 matches 7 bases. The CDR3 covers 15 residues. V lost 8 bases and J lost 0; bases outside the gene matches: 9. Per the germline V gene, CDR1 is KGHSH and CDR2 is LQKENI.

The table lists this clonotype with many counts. The rearrangement joins TRBV5-1 to TRBJ2-7; weak D call: TRBD1 (6 bases). V lost 4 bases to trimming and J lost 5 bases, with 13 bases between them. The CDR3 extends over 13 amino acids. Germline V gene data show CDR1 as SGHRS and CDR2 as YFSETQ. The CDR3 loop reads CASSGGQFDEQYF. The DNA for the CDR3 is TGCGCCAGCAGCGGAGGACAGTTCGACGAGCAGTACTTC.

V and J are TRBV13 and TRBJ2-7, with 8 bases fitting TRBD2. After removal of 5 bases from V and 0 bases from J, the junction contained 6 bases not matched to a gene. CDR3 length equals 15 residues. Germline V gene lookup returns CDR1 PRHDT and CDR2 FYEKMQ (reference sequence). In DNA, the CDR3 is TGTGCCAGCAGCGTAGCCCGGGGGGGCTCCTACGAGCAGTACTTC. It encodes CASSVARGGSYEQYF.

This clonotype has ten or more counts. This chain uses TRBV7-2 with TRBJ1-2; TRBD1 agrees at 9 bases. CDR3 length equals 15 residues. From germline, CDR1 is SGHTA and CDR2 FQGNSA. Trimming took 1 base from V and 7 from J; bases not matched to a gene: 7. CDR3 nucleotide sequence: TGTGCCAGCAGCTTAGGTCCGGGACAGGGTGGTGGCTACACCTTC. This translates into CASSLGPGQGGGYTF.

The V call is TRBV28, the J call TRBJ1-2; D perhaps matches TRBD1 (5 bases). Trimming shortened V by 8 bases and J by 0 bases, and 19 bases separated the two germline ends. Germline assignment: CDR1 MDHEN and CDR2 SYDVKM. CDR3 length: 16 amino acids. The CDR3 nucleotides are TGTGCCAGCGAACCCCTGGGACGGCTGTCTAACTATGGCTACACCTTC. This gives the protein CASEPLGRLSNYGYTF.

This clonotype showed up many times. The chain recombines TRBV6-1 with TRBJ2-7, with a weak D call TRBD2 (5 bases). The CDR3 consists of 14 residues. The germline V gene has CDR1 MNHNS and CDR2 SASEGT. Trimming took 7 bases from V and 0 from J, leaving 13 bases between them. The CDR3 here is CASKWERRSYEQYF. CDR3 DNA: TGTGCCAGCAAATGGGAGCGCCGCTCCTACGAGCAGTACTTC.

This sequence joins TRBV14 and TRBJ2-3, with D hard to call. V was trimmed by 1 base and J by 7 bases, leaving 9 bases between them. The CDR3 runs 13 residues. CDR1 and CDR2 from the germline V gene are SGHDN and FVKESK. The CDR3 DNA reads as TGTGCCAGCAGCCAAGGGCAGATCAATACGCAGTATTTT. It is translated as CASSQGQINTQYF.

This clonotype came up many times. J is TRBJ1-1 and V is TRBV30; D possibly corresponds to TRBD1 (5 bases). The CDR3 covers 11 residues. V gave up 5 bases and J gave up 7 bases, with 11 bases separating them. Germline V gene data show CDR1 as GTSNPN and CDR2 as SVGIG (reference sequence). The CDR3 nucleotides read TGTGCCTGGGACATGGGGGGTGAAGCTTTCTTT. Its translation: CAWDMGGEAFF.

The chain employs TRBV20-1 and TRBJ2-6, with D unresolved. The CDR3 is made up of 17 amino acids. Germline V lookup: CDR1 DFQATT, CDR2 SNEGSKA (reference sequence). Here the CDR3 reads CSMEKGNGPSGANVLTF. The CDR3 DNA is TGCAGCATGGAAAAGGGAAATGGTCCGTCTGGGGCCAACGTCCTGACTTTC.

The chain links TRBV12-3 or TRBV12-4 to TRBJ2-7; 8 bases map to TRBD2. Trimming at V came to 6 bases and at J to 6 bases, leaving 16 bases not matched to a gene. CDR3 length: 16 amino acids. DNA of the CDR3: TGTGCCAGCAGACCTCTTATCACGGGGGGGAGAAGCGAGCAGTACTTC. Translating it yields CASRPLITGGRSEQYF.

Ten or more counts support this clonotype. J is TRBJ2-5 and V is TRBV2, with TRBD1 matching 7 bases. There are 15 residues in the CDR3. The V segment lost 5 bases and the J segment 0 bases; nucleotides outside the gene matches: 6. The V gene's germline CDR1 is SNHLY and CDR2 FYNNEI. The chain's CDR3 is CASSPGQLYQETQYF. CDR3 nucleotides: TGTGCCAGCAGTCCGGGACAGCTGTACCAAGAGACCCAGTACTTC.

Ten or more counts support this clonotype. J is TRBJ2-7 and V is TRBV6-2 or TRBV6-3, with 9 nucleotides matching TRBD1. V shed 5 bases, J shed 1 base, and the junction held 9 bases outside the gene matches. Per the germline V gene, CDR1 is MNHEY and CDR2 is SVGEGT. The CDR3 has 16 residues. The CDR3 loop is CASSGSEDRGSYEQYF. The DNA for the CDR3 is TGTGCCAGCAGTGGATCCGAGGACAGGGGATCCTACGAGCAGTACTTC.

With regard to this clonotype: A much larger clone differs by one base, so this may be a read error. As the CDR3 is not closed by the conserved phenylalanine or tryptophan, this likely results from a read error. The chain is built from TRBV28 and TRBJ1-2, with D possibly being TRBD1 (5 bases). Germline V gene sequence: CDR1 MDHEN, CDR2 SYDVKM. This CDR3 comprises 13 residues. The V end was cut by 4 bases, the J end by 8 bases, with 14 bases between. The CDR3 DNA sequence: TGTGCCAGCAGTTCGGGACCCCCCGGGGGCTACACCCTC. It encodes CASSSGPPGGYTL.

This clonotype was observed at least ten times. The chain joins TRBV11-2 to TRBJ2-7, with D unresolved. Trimming took off 5 bases at V and 2 bases at J, with 10 bases between the two ends. This CDR3 has 13 residues. Germline lookup yields CDR1 SGHAT and CDR2 FQNNGV. CDR3 nucleotide sequence: TGTGCCAGCAGCGGGTACTTCGCCTACGAGCAGTACTTC. Its translation is CASSGYFAYEQYF.

This clonotype was seen more than once but under ten times. The chain combines TRBV4-1 with TRBJ2-1; weak D call: TRBD2 (6 bases). The V end was cut by 1 base, the J end by 7 bases, with 11 bases between. CDR1 MGHRA and CDR2 YSYEKL come from the germline V gene. CDR3 length equals 14 residues. CDR3 amino acids: CASSQGVRGNEQFF. The DNA of the CDR3 is TGCGCCAGCAGCCAAGGGGTCCGGGGGAATGAGCAGTTCTTC.